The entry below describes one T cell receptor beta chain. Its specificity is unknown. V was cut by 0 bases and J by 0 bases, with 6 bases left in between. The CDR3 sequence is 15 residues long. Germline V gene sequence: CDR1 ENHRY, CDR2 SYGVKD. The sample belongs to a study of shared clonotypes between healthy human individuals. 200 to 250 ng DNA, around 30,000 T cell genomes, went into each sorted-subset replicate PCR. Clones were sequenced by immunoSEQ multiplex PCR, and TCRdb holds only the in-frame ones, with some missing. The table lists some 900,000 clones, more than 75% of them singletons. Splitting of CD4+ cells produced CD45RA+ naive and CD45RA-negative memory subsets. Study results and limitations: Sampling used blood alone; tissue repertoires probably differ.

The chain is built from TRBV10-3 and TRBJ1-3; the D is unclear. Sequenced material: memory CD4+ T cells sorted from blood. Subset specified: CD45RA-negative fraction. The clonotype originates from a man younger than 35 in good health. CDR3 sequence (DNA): TGTGCCATCAGTGAGTCGACTCTCTCTGGAAACACCATATATTTT. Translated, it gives CAISESTLSGNTIYF.